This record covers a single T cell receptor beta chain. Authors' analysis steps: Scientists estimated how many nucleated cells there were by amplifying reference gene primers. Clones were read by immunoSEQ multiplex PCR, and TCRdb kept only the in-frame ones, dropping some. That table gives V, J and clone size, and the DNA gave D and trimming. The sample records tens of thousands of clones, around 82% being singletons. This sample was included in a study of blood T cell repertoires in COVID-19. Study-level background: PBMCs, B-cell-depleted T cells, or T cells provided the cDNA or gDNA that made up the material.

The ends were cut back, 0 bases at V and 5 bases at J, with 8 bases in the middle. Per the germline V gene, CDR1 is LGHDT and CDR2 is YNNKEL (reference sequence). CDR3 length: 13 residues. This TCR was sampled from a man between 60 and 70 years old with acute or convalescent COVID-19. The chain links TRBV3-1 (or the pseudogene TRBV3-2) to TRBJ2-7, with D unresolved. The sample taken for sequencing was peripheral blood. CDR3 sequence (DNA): TGTGCCAGCAGCCAAGATTTGCTAGACGAGCAGTACTTC. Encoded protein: CASSQDLLDEQYF.